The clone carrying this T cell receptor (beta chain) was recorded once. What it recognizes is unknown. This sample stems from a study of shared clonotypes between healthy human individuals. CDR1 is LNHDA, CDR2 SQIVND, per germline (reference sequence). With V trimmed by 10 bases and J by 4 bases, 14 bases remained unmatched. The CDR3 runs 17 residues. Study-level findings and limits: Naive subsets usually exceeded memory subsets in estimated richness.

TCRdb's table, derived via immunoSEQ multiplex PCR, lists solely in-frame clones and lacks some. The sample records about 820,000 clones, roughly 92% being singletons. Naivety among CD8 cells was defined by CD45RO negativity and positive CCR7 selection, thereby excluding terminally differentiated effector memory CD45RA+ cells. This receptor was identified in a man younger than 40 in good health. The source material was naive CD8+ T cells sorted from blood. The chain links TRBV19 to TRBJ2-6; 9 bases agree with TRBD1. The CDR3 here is CATPSGTGQDGANVLTF. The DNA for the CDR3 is TGTGCCACCCCATCCGGGACAGGGCAAGACGGGGCCAACGTCCTGACTTTC. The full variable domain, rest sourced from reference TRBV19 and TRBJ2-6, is DGGITQSPKYLFRKEGQNVTLSCEQNLNHDAMYWYRQDPGQGLRLIYYSQIVNDFQKGDIAEGYSVSREKKESFPLTVTSAQKNPTAFYLCATPSGTGQDGANVLTFGAGSRLTVL.